This T cell receptor beta chain stems from a study of T cell therapy after organ transplantation. Looking at the study overall: A median of 1.92 x 10^8 CMV-specific T cells was infused in 2 to 6 doses. Blood for the short-term post-therapy sample came 4 to 8 weeks after therapy.

On this clone itself: The antigen remains undetermined.

In germline, CDR1 is MNHEY, CDR2 SMNVEV (reference sequence). V gave up 4 bases and J gave up 1 base, with 8 bases separating them. The CDR3 has 13 amino acids. Time point here: 4-8 weeks after completion of therapy. Clones were read by immunoSEQ multiplex PCR, and TCRdb kept only the in-frame ones, dropping some. The sample holds about 6,000 clones, about three quarters seen once. Study outcomes and limitations: Low CD8+ T cell yield possibly reduced coverage, hiding nonresponder expansions. Antirejection and antiviral medication effects could not be assessed.

The material was CD8+ T cells from blood, obtained after autologous CMV-specific T cell therapy. This clonotype was obtained from a human patient who had received a solid organ transplant and had CMV disease. Some T cells may arise from the graft donor. The gene calls are TRBV27 and TRBJ2-7; maybe TRBD2 (5 bases). The chain's CDR3 is CASSWRGSYEQYF. CDR3 coding DNA: TGTGCCAGCAGTTGGCGAGGGTCCTACGAGCAGTACTTC.